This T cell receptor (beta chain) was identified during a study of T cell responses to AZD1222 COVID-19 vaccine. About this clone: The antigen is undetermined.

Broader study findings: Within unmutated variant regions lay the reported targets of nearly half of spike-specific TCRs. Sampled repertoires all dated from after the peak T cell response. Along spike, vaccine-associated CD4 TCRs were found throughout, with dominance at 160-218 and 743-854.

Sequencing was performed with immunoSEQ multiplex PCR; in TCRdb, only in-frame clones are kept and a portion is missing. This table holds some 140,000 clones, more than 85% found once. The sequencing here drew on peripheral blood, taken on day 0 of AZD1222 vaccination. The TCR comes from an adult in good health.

The CDR3 loop is CASSLAGGRTRNTIYF. CDR3 bases: TGTGCCAGCAGCTTAGCTGGAGGGAGGACGAGAAACACCATATATTTT. This chain joins TRBV7-2 and TRBJ1-3; no clear D. V shed 0 bases and J shed 5 bases, with 14 bases lying between them. Germline loops: CDR1 SGHTA, CDR2 FQGNSA. The CDR3 totals 16 residues.